This T cell receptor (beta chain) comes out of a study of naive and memory T cell subsets. Ligated cDNA underwent four rounds of PCR with nested alpha and beta constant region primers and SP2. Reverse transcription of blood and skin TCR RNA was primed at alpha and beta constant regions. TCRdb ran MiXCR on the UMI-ligation and nested PCR reads and lists one entry per CDR3 protein. Here the sample spans tens of thousands of distinct CDR3 sequences, around 5% being singletons. TCR cDNA received a 3' ligated oligonucleotide that carried a UMI. The germline gives CDR1 MGHRA, CDR2 YSYEKL. CDR3 length: 16 residues. V lost 2 bases to trimming and J lost 10 bases, with 20 bases between them. This clonotype showed up just a few times.

V gene TRBV4-1 combines with J gene TRBJ1-4, with D unresolved. The sequenced material came from blood. The TCR originated in an adult in good health. CDR3: CASSQIPSLLDGKLFF. The CDR3 DNA is TGCGCCAGCAGCCAAATCCCGTCCCTTCTGGATGGAAAACTGTTTTTT.